Below are 32 T cell receptor beta chains sequenced from a single sample in a study of identifying expanded T cells in peripheral blood. Assay: immunoSEQ multiplex PCR; the TCRdb copy retains only in-frame clones and omits some. Among some 100,000 clones listed, about 85% were seen once. Sample: blood. These TCRs come from a person aged 18 to 70 in good health.

The V gene is TRBV5-1, the J gene TRBJ2-1, with D perhaps assigned TRBD1 or TRBD2 (5 bases each). Trimming took off 0 bases at V and 6 bases at J, with 16 bases between the two ends. This CDR3 is built from 16 residues. Germline V gene data show CDR1 as SGHRS and CDR2 as YFSETQ. The CDR3 here is CASSLGQRSRVNEQFF. DNA for the CDR3: TGCGCCAGCAGCTTGGGCCAGCGGAGCAGGGTCAATGAGCAGTTCTTC.

The chain has TRBV9 and TRBJ1-3; 8 bases are a match to TRBD1. Germline values: CDR1 SGDLS, CDR2 YYNGEE. The ends lost 4 bases at V and 0 bases at J; junction bases unmatched: 9. CDR3 length: 17 amino acids. The CDR3 is CASSYRDRPDSGNTIYF. The CDR3 nucleotides read TGTGCCAGCAGCTACCGGGACAGGCCGGACTCTGGAAACACCATATATTTT.

The chain combines TRBV5-5 with TRBJ1-1; D is undetermined. Between the trimmed V and J ends, which lost 4 bases and 7 bases, there was a span of 14 bases. The CDR3 totals 13 residues. CDR1 and CDR2 (germline): SGHKS, YYEKEE (reference sequence). The CDR3 coding sequence is TGTGCCAGCAGCCTGGGAGGCGGGGTTGAAGCTTTCTTT. Protein: CASSLGGGVEAFF.

This clone occurred once. The chain combines TRBV18 with TRBJ1-1, with 8 bases lining up with TRBD1. Looked up from germline, CDR1 is KGHSH and CDR2 is LQKENI. J gave up 3 bases and V 5 bases, and 2 bases lay outside the gene matches. The CDR3 runs 13 residues. The CDR3 here is CASSATGDTEAFF. CDR3 in DNA: TGTGCCAGCTCAGCGACAGGGGACACTGAAGCTTTCTTT.

V and J are TRBV11-3 and TRBJ2-1; D might be TRBD1 (5 bases). Trimming removed 1 base from V and 4 bases from J, with 5 bases in between. The CDR3 totals 13 residues. The V gene's germline CDR1 is SGHNT and CDR2 YENEEA. The CDR3: CASSLAGYNEQFF. The CDR3 DNA is TGTGCCAGCAGCTTAGCAGGGTACAATGAGCAGTTCTTC.

This chain links TRBV27 with TRBJ2-2; D possibly corresponds to TRBD1 (6 bases). V lost 6 bases and J lost 6, with 17 bases in between. CDR1 is MNHEY, CDR2 SMNVEV, per germline (reference sequence). The CDR3 loop spans 15 amino acids. This CDR3 is CASRPSLQGPGELFF. The DNA for the CDR3 is TGTGCCAGCAGACCCAGCCTACAGGGCCCCGGGGAGCTGTTTTTT.

The CDR3 DNA reads TGTGCCACCAGCAGGGAAGTTCAAAATGAGCAGTTCTTC. This translates into CATSREVQNEQFF. The chain is built from TRBV15 and TRBJ2-1, with D hard to call. The V end lost 3 bases, the J end lost 7 bases, and 10 bases lay between the germline ends. This CDR3 region has 13 residues. Per the germline V gene, CDR1 is LNHNV and CDR2 is YYDKDF (reference sequence).

The gene calls are TRBV11-3 and TRBJ2-1; 11 nucleotides match TRBD1. CDR1 and CDR2 from the germline V gene are SGHNT and YENEEA. After removal of 4 bases from V and 5 bases from J, the junction contained 13 bases not matched to a gene. The CDR3 runs 18 residues. DNA for the CDR3: TGTGCCAGCAGCTATCGGACAGGGGGCCAGGTTTCCCACAATGAGCAGTTCTTC. It specifies CASSYRTGGQVSHNEQFF.

This chain joins TRBV5-5 and TRBJ1-1, with TRBD1 as a possible D gene (5 bases). Trimming pared 1 base from V and 7 bases from J, leaving 11 bases between. The length of the CDR3 is 13 residues. Per the germline V gene, CDR1 is SGHKS and CDR2 is YYEKEE (reference sequence). The CDR3, as DNA: TGTGCCAGCAGCTTGTTATGGGGGAATGAAGCTTTCTTT. Residues: CASSLLWGNEAFF.

This CDR3 is CASSPISTDTQYF. The CDR3 nucleotides read TGTGCCAGCTCACCCATTAGCACAGATACGCAGTATTTT. The chain has TRBV18 and TRBJ2-3; D gene ambiguous. V lost 3 bases, J lost 0 bases, and 4 bases lay in between. The CDR3 totals 13 residues. The V gene's germline CDR1 is KGHSH and CDR2 LQKENI.

The V call is TRBV11-2, the J call TRBJ2-5, with D unresolved. Germline V gives CDR1 SGHAT, CDR2 FQNNGV. The ends were cut back, 5 bases at V and 6 bases at J, with 10 bases in the middle. The CDR3 loop spans 12 amino acids. CDR3: CASSEEWKTQYF. The CDR3 bases are TGTGCCAGCAGCGAAGAGTGGAAGACCCAGTACTTC.

The genes are TRBV6-5 and TRBJ2-3; D possibly corresponds to TRBD1 (6 bases). Germline V gene data show CDR1 as MNHEY and CDR2 as SVGAGI. CDR3 length: 15 residues. V was pared by 7 bases and J by 6 bases, with 20 bases between. The CDR3 nucleotides read TGTGCCAGCAACGGCGGAGCCGAGGGGGACGATACGCAGTATTTT. It encodes CASNGGAEGDDTQYF.

J is TRBJ2-5 and V is TRBV4-2; 10 bases agree with TRBD2. This CDR3 is built from 19 residues. Germline V CDR1 and CDR2: LGHNA, YNFKEQ. V gave up 1 base and J gave up 3 bases; unmatched junction bases: 14. CDR3: CASSQALAPSGREEETQYF. The DNA for the CDR3 is TGTGCCAGCAGCCAAGCCCTCGCCCCCAGCGGGAGGGAGGAAGAGACCCAGTACTTC.

A few counts support this clone. This chain uses TRBV7-3 with TRBJ1-1; 9 bases are shared with TRBD1. CDR3 size: 15 residues. The trim removed 5 bases at V and 1 base at J, leaving 5 bases unmatched. CDR1 and CDR2 from the germline V gene are SGHTA and FQGTGA. The CDR3 loop reads CASSPRGQGNTEAFF. The CDR3 region has the DNA TGTGCCAGCAGCCCCCGGGGACAGGGGAACACTGAAGCTTTCTTT.

This clone showed up just a few times. The chain links TRBV2 to TRBJ1-2; D not resolved. Deletions cut 8 bases from V and 6 bases from J, with 16 bases between. CDR3 size: 13 residues. The germline CDR1 and CDR2 sequences are SNHLY and FYNNEI. This chain's CDR3 is CASHSAPLDGYTF. CDR3 in DNA: TGTGCCAGCCACAGCGCCCCTTTGGATGGCTACACCTTC.

The chain links TRBV28 to TRBJ2-7, with D unresolved. CDR1 and CDR2 from the germline V gene are MDHEN and SYDVKM. Between the trimmed V and J ends, which lost 5 bases and 4 bases, there was a span of 9 bases. The CDR3 contains 12 residues. CDR3 coding DNA: TGTGCCAGCAGTGTGACACTTTACGAGCAGTACTTC. Its translation: CASSVTLYEQYF.

The chain links TRBV7-3 to TRBJ2-3; D perhaps matches TRBD2 (6 bases). The CDR3 extends over 15 amino acids. V lost 1 base to trimming and J lost 4 bases, with 12 bases between them. Per germline, CDR1 SGHTA and CDR2 FQGTGA. The CDR3 protein is CASSLIGTGADTQYF. The DNA for the CDR3 is TGTGCCAGCAGCTTAATCGGGACTGGTGCAGATACGCAGTATTTT.

DNA for the CDR3: TGCGCCAGCAGCTTGGCCAACGGCGGGATAGGGACCCAGTACTTC. It specifies CASSLANGGIGTQYF. This chain uses TRBV5-1 with TRBJ2-5, with a possible D match to TRBD2 (6 bases). The V gene lost 0 bases and the J gene lost 7 bases, with 16 bases spanning the gap. This CDR3 comprises 15 residues. From germline, CDR1 is SGHRS and CDR2 YFSETQ.

The chain carries TRBV29-1 and TRBJ2-3; D ambiguous. From germline, CDR1 is SQVTM and CDR2 ANQGSEA. V lost 4 bases, J lost 1 base, and 15 bases lay in between. The CDR3 consists of 15 residues. CDR3 nucleotides: TGCAGCGTTGTGAACGTCGGAAGTCGCACAGATACGCAGTATTTT. Translating it yields CSVVNVGSRTDTQYF.

The V and J genes are TRBV10-3 and TRBJ2-3; 10 nucleotides agree with TRBD1. The CDR3 contains 13 residues. From germline, CDR1 is ENHRY and CDR2 SYGVKD. The V gene end was trimmed by 10 bases and the J gene end by 4 bases; junction bases not matched to a gene: 5. The CDR3 nucleotides read TGTGCCACGGGACAGGGGTGGGCAGATACGCAGTATTTT. It codes for CATGQGWADTQYF.

The chain is built from TRBV20-1 and TRBJ2-1, with D unresolved. Germline loops: CDR1 DFQATT, CDR2 SNEGSKA (reference sequence). V gave up 5 bases and J gave up 6 bases, with 8 bases separating them. The CDR3 runs 11 residues. Here the CDR3 reads CSALTVNEQFF. The CDR3 nucleotides read TGCAGTGCTCTGACTGTCAATGAGCAGTTCTTC.

The chain couples TRBV27 to TRBJ1-2; 7 bases fit TRBD1. Trimming at V came to 6 bases and at J to 3 bases, leaving 4 bases not matched to a gene. The CDR3 runs to 13 residues. The V gene's germline CDR1 is MNHEY and CDR2 SMNVEV (reference sequence). The CDR3 DNA follows: TGTGCCAGCAGGACAGGGCGGTACTATGGCTACACCTTC. It translates to CASRTGRYYGYTF.

J is TRBJ2-7 and V is TRBV18; D gene unclear. The ends were cut back, 3 bases at V and 0 bases at J, with 6 bases in the middle. Germline CDR1 and CDR2: KGHSH and LQKENI. This CDR3 has 13 residues. CDR3 protein: CASSPASSYEQYF. As DNA, the CDR3 is TGTGCCAGCTCACCCGCGAGCTCCTACGAGCAGTACTTC.

This clone ranks as medium-sized (0.01 to 0.1%). The chain employs TRBV14 and TRBJ2-1, with no clear D. The V gene's germline CDR1 is SGHDN and CDR2 FVKESK. Deletions cut 4 bases from V and 3 bases from J, with 4 bases between. The CDR3 sequence is 12 residues long. The CDR3 DNA reads as TGTGCCAGCAGCCTTAGCTACAATGAGCAGTTCTTC. Amino acids: CASSLSYNEQFF.

This CDR3 reads CASSLGQPGNTIYF. Here the CDR3 DNA reads TGCGCCAGCAGCTTGGGACAGCCGGGAAACACCATATATTTT. J is TRBJ1-3 and V is TRBV5-1, with a tentative D call TRBD1 (5 bases). Trimming took off 0 bases at V and 4 bases at J, with 8 bases between the two ends. The CDR3 runs 14 residues. In germline, CDR1 is SGHRS, CDR2 YFSETQ.

V and J are TRBV6-5 and TRBJ2-7; D gene ambiguous. Germline loops: CDR1 MNHEY, CDR2 SVGAGI. The V end was cut by 0 bases, the J end by 0 bases, with 9 bases between. This CDR3 has 15 residues. The CDR3 coding sequence is TGTGCCAGCAGTTACTCCTTTAGGGCCTCCTACGAGCAGTACTTC. This encodes CASSYSFRASYEQYF.

The J gene is TRBJ2-3, the V gene TRBV10-1; maybe TRBD1 (5 bases). CDR1 is WNHNN, CDR2 SYGVQD, per germline (reference sequence). There are 16 residues in the CDR3. V was cut by 2 bases and J by 2 bases, with 14 bases left in between. CDR3 bases: TGCGCCAGCAGTGAGCCCATCGACAGTCCCACAGATACGCAGTATTTT. Protein: CASSEPIDSPTDTQYF.

The sample holds a few counts of this clone. The V and J genes are TRBV2 and TRBJ1-2; TRBD1 matches at 9 bases. In germline, CDR1 is SNHLY, CDR2 FYNNEI. The CDR3 has 14 amino acids. V lost 8 bases and J lost 4; bases outside the gene matches: 8. CDR3 sequence (DNA): TGTGCCAGCGGCCGGGACAGGGACGCCTATGGCTACACCTTC. Protein sequence: CASGRDRDAYGYTF.

The V call is TRBV6-6, the J call TRBJ1-5, with 7 bases that match TRBD1. Looked up from germline, CDR1 is MNHNY and CDR2 is SVGAGI (reference sequence). With V trimmed by 7 bases and J by 11 bases, 14 bases remained unmatched. There are 14 residues in the CDR3. The CDR3 DNA reads TGTGCCAGCACCCCAGGGACAGTCAGTCTGTCCCAGCATTTT. Translation: CASTPGTVSLSQHF.

The chain uses TRBV5-6 and TRBJ1-2; 11 bases line up with TRBD1. The CDR3 extends over 15 amino acids. Germline V gene sequence: CDR1 SGHDT, CDR2 YYEEEE. After removal of 3 bases from V and 0 bases from J, the junction contained 1 base not matched to a gene. CDR3 bases: TGTGCCAGCAGCTCGGGACAGGGGGCTAACTATGGCTACACCTTC. Translating gives CASSSGQGANYGYTF.

The gene calls are TRBV6-5 and TRBJ2-1; 7 positions match TRBD2. Germline assignment: CDR1 MNHEY and CDR2 SVGAGI. V lost 2 bases, J lost 2 bases, and 6 bases stayed unmatched. This CDR3 comprises 16 residues. CDR3 sequence (DNA): TGTGCCAGCAGTTACCTGGCGGGGGAAACCTACAATGAGCAGTTCTTC. It is translated as CASSYLAGETYNEQFF.

This clone was observed at least ten times. The chain uses TRBV2 and TRBJ1-4, with D hard to call. Trimming pared 4 bases from V and 4 bases from J, leaving 4 bases between. Looked up from germline, CDR1 is SNHLY and CDR2 is FYNNEI. The CDR3 runs 12 residues. CDR3 loop: CASSGVNEKLFF. DNA for the CDR3: TGTGCCAGCAGTGGGGTTAATGAAAAACTGTTTTTT.